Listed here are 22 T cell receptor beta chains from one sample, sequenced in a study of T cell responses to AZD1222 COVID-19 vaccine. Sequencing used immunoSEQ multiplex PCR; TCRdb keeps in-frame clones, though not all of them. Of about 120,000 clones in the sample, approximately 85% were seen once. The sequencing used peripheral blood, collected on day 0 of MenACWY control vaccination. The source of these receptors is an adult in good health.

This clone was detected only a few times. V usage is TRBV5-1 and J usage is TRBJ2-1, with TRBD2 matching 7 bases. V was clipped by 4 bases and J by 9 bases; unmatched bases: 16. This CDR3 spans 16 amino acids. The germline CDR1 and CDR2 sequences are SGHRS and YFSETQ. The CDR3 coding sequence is TGCGCCAGCAGCGCGACTAGCTCAGGCGGTTCCGGTGAGCAGTTCTTC. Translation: CASSATSSGGSGEQFF. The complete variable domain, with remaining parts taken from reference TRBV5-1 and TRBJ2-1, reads KAGVTQTPRYLIKTRGQQVTLSCSPISGHRSVSWYQQTPGQGLQFLFEYFSETQRNKGNFPGRFSGRQFSNSRSEMNVSTLELGDSALYLCASSATSSGGSGEQFFGPGTRLTVL.

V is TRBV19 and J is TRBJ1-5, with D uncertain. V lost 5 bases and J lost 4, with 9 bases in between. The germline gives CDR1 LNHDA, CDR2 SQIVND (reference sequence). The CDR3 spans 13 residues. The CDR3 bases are TGTGCCAGTAGTTTCGGATCAAATCAGCCCCAGCATTTT. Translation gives CASSFGSNQPQHF.

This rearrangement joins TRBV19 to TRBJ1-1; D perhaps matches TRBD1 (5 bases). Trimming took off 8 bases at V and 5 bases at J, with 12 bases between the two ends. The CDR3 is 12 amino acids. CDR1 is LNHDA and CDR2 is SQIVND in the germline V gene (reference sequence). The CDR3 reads CASAGRLTEAFF. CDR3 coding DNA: TGTGCCAGTGCGGGACGTTTAACTGAAGCTTTCTTT.

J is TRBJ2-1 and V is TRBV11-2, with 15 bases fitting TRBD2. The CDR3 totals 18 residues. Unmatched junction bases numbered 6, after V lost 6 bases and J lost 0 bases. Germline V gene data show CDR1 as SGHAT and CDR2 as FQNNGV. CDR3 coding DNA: TGTGCCAGCAGTTACGGGACTAGCGGGGGGTACTCCTACAATGAGCAGTTCTTC. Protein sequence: CASSYGTSGGYSYNEQFF.

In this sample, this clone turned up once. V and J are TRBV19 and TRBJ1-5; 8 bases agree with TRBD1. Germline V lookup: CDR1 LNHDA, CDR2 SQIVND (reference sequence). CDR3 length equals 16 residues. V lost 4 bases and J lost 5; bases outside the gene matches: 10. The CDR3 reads CASSTSGQGFYQPQHF. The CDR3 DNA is TGTGCCAGTAGTACCTCTGGACAGGGCTTCTATCAGCCCCAGCATTTT. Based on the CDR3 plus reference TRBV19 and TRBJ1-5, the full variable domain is DGGITQSPKYLFRKEGQNVTLSCEQNLNHDAMYWYRQDPGQGLRLIYYSQIVNDFQKGDIAEGYSVSREKKESFPLTVTSAQKNPTAFYLCASSTSGQGFYQPQHFGDGTRLSIL.

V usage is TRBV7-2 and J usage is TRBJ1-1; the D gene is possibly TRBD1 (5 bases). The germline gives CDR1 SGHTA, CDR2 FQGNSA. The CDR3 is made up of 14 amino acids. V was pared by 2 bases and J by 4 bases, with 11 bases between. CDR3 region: CASSLSGLITEAFF. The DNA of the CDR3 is TGTGCCAGCAGCTTATCAGGGTTGATCACTGAAGCTTTCTTT.

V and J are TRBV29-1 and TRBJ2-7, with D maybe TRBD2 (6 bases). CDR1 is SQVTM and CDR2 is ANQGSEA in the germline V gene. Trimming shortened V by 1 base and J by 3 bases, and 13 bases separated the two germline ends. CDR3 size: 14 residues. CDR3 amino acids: CSVEVGTSYYEQYF. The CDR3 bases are TGCAGCGTTGAAGTAGGGACTTCCTACTACGAGCAGTACTTC.

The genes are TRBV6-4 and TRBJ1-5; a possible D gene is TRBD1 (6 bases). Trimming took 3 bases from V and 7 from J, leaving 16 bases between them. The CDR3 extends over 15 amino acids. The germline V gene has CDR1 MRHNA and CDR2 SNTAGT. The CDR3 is CASSEYGGLGQPQHF. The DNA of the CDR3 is TGTGCCAGCAGTGAATATGGGGGGCTGGGCCAGCCCCAGCATTTT.

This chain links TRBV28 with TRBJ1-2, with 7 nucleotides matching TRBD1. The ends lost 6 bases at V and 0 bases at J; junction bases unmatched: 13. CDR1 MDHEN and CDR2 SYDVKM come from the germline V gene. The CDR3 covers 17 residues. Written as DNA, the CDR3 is TGTGCCAGCAGAGCTATCGACAGGGTCGGTTCTAACTATGGCTACACCTTC. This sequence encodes CASRAIDRVGSNYGYTF.

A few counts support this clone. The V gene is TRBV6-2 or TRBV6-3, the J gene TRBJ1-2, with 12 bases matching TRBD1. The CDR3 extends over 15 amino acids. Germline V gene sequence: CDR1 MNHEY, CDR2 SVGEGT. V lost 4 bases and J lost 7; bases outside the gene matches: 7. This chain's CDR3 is CASSFAGTGGGGYTF. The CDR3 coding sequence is TGTGCCAGCAGTTTCGCCGGGACAGGGGGCGGTGGCTACACCTTC.

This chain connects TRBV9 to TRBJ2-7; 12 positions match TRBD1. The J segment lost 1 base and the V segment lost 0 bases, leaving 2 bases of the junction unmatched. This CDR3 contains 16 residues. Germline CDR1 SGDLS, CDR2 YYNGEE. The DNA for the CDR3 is TGTGCCAGCAGCGTAGGGGGACAGGGGGCTTCCTACGAGCAGTACTTC. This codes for CASSVGGQGASYEQYF.

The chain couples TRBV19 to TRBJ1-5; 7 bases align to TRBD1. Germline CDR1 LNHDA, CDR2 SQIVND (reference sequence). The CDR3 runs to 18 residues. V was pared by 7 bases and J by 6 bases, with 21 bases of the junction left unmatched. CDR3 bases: TGTGCCAGTACACACAAGACCAGGGGGTCCTCGAGAGGTCAGCCCCAGCATTTT. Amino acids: CASTHKTRGSSRGQPQHF.

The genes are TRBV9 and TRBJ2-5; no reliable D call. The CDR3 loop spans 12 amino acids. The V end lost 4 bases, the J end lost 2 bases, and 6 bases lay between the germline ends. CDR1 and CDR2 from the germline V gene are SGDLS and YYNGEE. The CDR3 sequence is CASSSLQETQYF. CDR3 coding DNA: TGTGCCAGCAGCTCTCTTCAAGAGACCCAGTACTTC.

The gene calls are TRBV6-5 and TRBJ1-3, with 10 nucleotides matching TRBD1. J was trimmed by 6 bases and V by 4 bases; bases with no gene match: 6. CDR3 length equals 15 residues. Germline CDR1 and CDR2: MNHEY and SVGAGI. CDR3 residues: CASSFDRGRVNTIYF. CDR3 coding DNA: TGTGCCAGCAGTTTTGACAGGGGGCGCGTAAACACCATATATTTT.

CDR3 loop: CASDWGNAYNSPLHF. As DNA, the CDR3 is TGTGCCAGCGACTGGGGGAACGCCTATAATTCACCCCTCCACTTT. The J gene is TRBJ1-6, the V gene TRBV5-4, with D possibly TRBD1 on 5 matching bases. The CDR3 totals 15 residues. Germline values: CDR1 SGHNT, CDR2 YYREEE (reference sequence). Trimming pared 7 bases from V and 2 bases from J, leaving 13 bases between.

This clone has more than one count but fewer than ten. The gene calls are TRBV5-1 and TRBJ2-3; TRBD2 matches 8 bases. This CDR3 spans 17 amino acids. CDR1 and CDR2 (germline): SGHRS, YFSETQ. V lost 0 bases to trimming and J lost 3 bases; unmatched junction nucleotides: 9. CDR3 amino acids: CASSLGSLRGGTDTQYF. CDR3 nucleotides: TGCGCCAGCAGCTTGGGATCCCTACGGGGGGGGACAGATACGCAGTATTTT. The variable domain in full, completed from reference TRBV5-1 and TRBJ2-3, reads KAGVTQTPRYLIKTRGQQVTLSCSPISGHRSVSWYQQTPGQGLQFLFEYFSETQRNKGNFPGRFSGRQFSNSRSEMNVSTLELGDSALYLCASSLGSLRGGTDTQYFGPGTRLTVL.

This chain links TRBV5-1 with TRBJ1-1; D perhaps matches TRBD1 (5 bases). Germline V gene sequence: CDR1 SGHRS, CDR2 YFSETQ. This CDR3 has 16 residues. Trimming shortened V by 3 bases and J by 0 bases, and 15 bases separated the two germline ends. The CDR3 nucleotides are TGCGCCAGCAGCTCAGCAGGGAGTACGGTGAACACTGAAGCTTTCTTT. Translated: CASSSAGSTVNTEAFF.

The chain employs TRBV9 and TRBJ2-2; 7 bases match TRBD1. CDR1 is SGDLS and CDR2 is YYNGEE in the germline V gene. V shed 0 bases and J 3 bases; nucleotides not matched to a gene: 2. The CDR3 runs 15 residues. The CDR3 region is CASSVDGTDTGELFF. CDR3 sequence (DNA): TGTGCCAGCAGCGTAGATGGGACAGACACCGGGGAGCTGTTTTTT.

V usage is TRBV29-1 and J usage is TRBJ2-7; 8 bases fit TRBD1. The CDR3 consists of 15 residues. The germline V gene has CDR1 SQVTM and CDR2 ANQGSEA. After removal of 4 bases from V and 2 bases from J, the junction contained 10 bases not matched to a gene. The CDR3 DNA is TGCAGCGTTGTCCCCCAGGGGGCAAGAACCTACGAGCAGTACTTC. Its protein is CSVVPQGARTYEQYF.

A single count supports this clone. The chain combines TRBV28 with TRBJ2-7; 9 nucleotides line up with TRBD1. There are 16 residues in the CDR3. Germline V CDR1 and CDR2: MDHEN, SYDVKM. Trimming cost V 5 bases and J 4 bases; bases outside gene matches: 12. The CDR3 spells CASSTPGTGLPYEQYF. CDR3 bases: TGTGCCAGCAGTACCCCCGGGACAGGGTTACCGTACGAGCAGTACTTC.

CDR3 loop: CASSPGGFSYNEQFF. The CDR3 coding sequence is TGTGCCAGCAGCCCAGGGGGGTTCTCCTACAATGAGCAGTTCTTC. The chain couples TRBV5-6 to TRBJ2-1, with a tentative D call TRBD1 (7 bases). V was trimmed by 4 bases and J by 0 bases, leaving 11 bases between them. From germline, CDR1 is SGHDT and CDR2 YYEEEE. The CDR3 length is 15 residues.

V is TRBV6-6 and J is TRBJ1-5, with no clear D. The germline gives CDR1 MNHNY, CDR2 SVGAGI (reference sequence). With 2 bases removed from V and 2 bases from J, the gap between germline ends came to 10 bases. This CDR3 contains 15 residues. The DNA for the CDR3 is TGTGCCAGCAGTTACGAGCATGGCCGCAATCAGCCCCAGCATTTT. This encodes CASSYEHGRNQPQHF.